The rows below give T cell receptor beta chains drawn from one sample of a study of CD8+CD57+ T cells in acquired aplastic anemia. One entry per CDR3 protein results from TCRdb running MiXCR on the reads. This table holds some 140,000 distinct CDR3 sequences, roughly two fifths found once. Sequencing was performed on sorted CD4+, CD8+, or CD8+CD57+ T cells (not recorded which) from PBMCs. The receptors derive from a human donor in good health, serving as a control. Each CDR3 is given with its conserved first and last residue. Fields, in order: V gene, CDR3 protein.

TRBV7-2 | CASSLVYEQYF
TRBV19 | CASSYSTPHEQYF
TRBV7-2 | CASSQDISGNTIYF
TRBV2 | CASSHGQGDGNTIYF
TRBV20-1 | CSAREGQGGSKNIQYF
TRBV19 | CASSIGTGTAYGYTF
TRBV3-1 | CASSPLLTSGLIEQYF
TRBV12-3/TRBV12-4 | CASSLFGIYGYTF
TRBV5-1 | CASSYGPADTQYF
TRBV14 | CASSQDVGRRYF
TRBV9 | CASSGGGPWDTGELFF
TRBV19 | CASSVDTGTHTMREQFF
TRBV20-1 | CSAVPQAYEQYF
TRBV2 | CASTPRGVTGELFF
TRBV20-1 | CSAEIFGSYNEQFF
TRBV19 | CASRQIPGQQGTNEKLFF
TRBV29-1 | CSVDLGGVETQYF
TRBV4-1 | CASSQGVDTGELFF
TRBV29-1 | CSVGGTGSGNTF
TRBV5-1 | CASSSYRGSDGYTF
TRBV7-9 | CASSLGPRLYGYTF
TRBV24-1 | CATSDLSGGSYNEQFF
TRBV15 | CATSRVGQETQYF
TRBV15 | CATSRDKGSSPLHF
TRBV10-3 | CAISDKSGGPYEQYF
TRBV30 | CAWRGAANTGELFF
TRBV25-1 | CASSARQGLHWSEQYF
TRBV5-4 | CASSLTGGGEQYF
TRBV28 | CASRTLSYEQYF